A selection of T cell receptor beta chains follows, all from one sample in a study of blood T cell repertoires in COVID-19. Clones were sequenced by immunoSEQ multiplex PCR, and TCRdb holds only the in-frame ones, with some missing. Here the sample spans more than 300,000 clones, around 88% being singletons. Material: peripheral blood. The receptors come from a woman aged 25 to 39 with COVID-19, enrolled during active disease. CDR3s include the opening cysteine and the closing phenylalanine or tryptophan. D genes are given only for firm matches. Some rows have no size entry. The others give once, few or many, or a class for an expanded clone.

j_gene: TRBJ2-1
abundance: once
d_gene: TRBD2
v_gene: TRBV6-6
CDR3aa: CASSGGDEQFF
CDR3nt: TGTGCCAGTAGCGGGGGGGATGAGCAGTTCTTC

j_gene: TRBJ1-4
abundance: .
d_gene: .
v_gene: TRBV7-8
CDR3aa: CASQLDGQPNEKLFF
CDR3nt: TGTGCCAGCCAGCTGGATGGACAGCCTAATGAAAAACTGTTTTTT

j_gene: TRBJ2-2
abundance: .
d_gene: .
v_gene: TRBV28
CDR3aa: CASSDRLTGELFF
CDR3nt: TGTGCCAGCAGTGACAGGCTTACCGGGGAGCTGTTTTTT

j_gene: TRBJ2-7
abundance: once
d_gene: .
v_gene: TRBV2
CDR3aa: CASRVQWGLGLYF
CDR3nt: TGTGCCAGCAGAGTCCAGTGGGGCCTAGGTCTGTACTTC

j_gene: TRBJ1-1
abundance: .
d_gene: TRBD1
v_gene: TRBV2
CDR3aa: CASNRQGRTEAFF
CDR3nt: TGTGCCAGCAATAGACAGGGAAGGACTGAAGCTTTCTTT

j_gene: TRBJ2-2
abundance: once
d_gene: .
v_gene: TRBV13
CDR3aa: CASRFRQTATGELFF
CDR3nt: TGTGCCAGCAGATTTCGACAGACAGCCACCGGGGAGCTGTTTTTT

j_gene: TRBJ1-5
abundance: .
d_gene: .
v_gene: TRBV6-5
CDR3aa: CASREVGNQPQHF
CDR3nt: TGTGCCAGCAGGGAGGTTGGCAATCAGCCCCAGCATTTT

j_gene: TRBJ2-3
abundance: .
d_gene: TRBD2
v_gene: TRBV18
CDR3aa: CASSPSGGDTQYF
CDR3nt: TGTGCCAGCTCACCATCGGGAGGAGATACGCAGTATTTT

j_gene: TRBJ1-3
abundance: .
d_gene: TRBD1
v_gene: TRBV5-1
CDR3aa: CASSFGDSSGNTIYF
CDR3nt: TGCGCCAGCAGCTTCGGGGACAGCTCTGGAAACACCATATATTTT

j_gene: TRBJ1-2
abundance: .
d_gene: .
v_gene: TRBV5-1
CDR3aa: CASSLGGTDYGYTF
CDR3nt: TGCGCCAGCAGCTTGGGAGGCACCGACTATGGCTACACCTTC

j_gene: TRBJ2-7
abundance: .
d_gene: .
v_gene: TRBV5-4
CDR3aa: CASSFSSGGFGSSYEQYF
CDR3nt: TGTGCCAGCAGCTTCTCATCCGGAGGGTTTGGGTCCTCCTACGAGCAGTACTTC

j_gene: TRBJ2-1
abundance: .
d_gene: TRBD2
v_gene: TRBV7-2
CDR3aa: CASSSLPWGGVENEQFF
CDR3nt: TGTGCCAGCAGCTCGCTGCCATGGGGGGGGGTTGAGAATGAGCAGTTCTTC

j_gene: TRBJ1-1
abundance: .
d_gene: .
v_gene: TRBV29-1
CDR3aa: CSVGGTEAFF
CDR3nt: TGCAGCGTCGGGGGTACTGAAGCTTTCTTT

j_gene: TRBJ1-2
abundance: once
d_gene: .
v_gene: TRBV30
CDR3aa: CACLRGANYGYTF
CDR3nt: TGTGCCTGTCTACGGGGGGCGAACTATGGCTACACCTTC

j_gene: TRBJ1-2
abundance: .
d_gene: .
v_gene: TRBV29-1
CDR3aa: CSVEDRPSGGGYTF
CDR3nt: TGCAGCGTTGAAGATCGACCTTCCGGCGGAGGCTACACCTTC

j_gene: TRBJ1-5
abundance: .
d_gene: TRBD1
v_gene: TRBV5-1
CDR3aa: CASSPGGTANQPQHF
CDR3nt: TGCGCCAGCAGCCCGGGGGGGACAGCGAATCAGCCCCAGCATTTT

j_gene: TRBJ2-5
abundance: .
d_gene: .
v_gene: TRBV5-6
CDR3aa: CASSLGGTQYF
CDR3nt: TGTGCCAGCTCCCTGGGGGGGACCCAGTACTTC

j_gene: TRBJ1-1
abundance: .
d_gene: TRBD1
v_gene: TRBV19
CDR3aa: CASSMGGRTGAASSTEAFF
CDR3nt: TGTGCCAGTAGTATGGGGGGGAGGACAGGGGCCGCGTCGAGCACTGAAGCTTTCTTT

j_gene: TRBJ1-3
abundance: .
d_gene: .
v_gene: TRBV3-1/TRBV3-2
CDR3aa: CASSPHGGISGNTIYF
CDR3nt: TGTGCCAGCAGCCCCCACGGAGGGATCTCTGGAAACACCATATATTTT

j_gene: TRBJ1-1
abundance: .
d_gene: TRBD1
v_gene: TRBV27
CDR3aa: CASSLTGTGEIFGTEAFF
CDR3nt: TGTGCCAGCAGTTTAACCGGGACAGGGGAGATTTTTGGCACTGAAGCTTTCTTT

j_gene: TRBJ1-1
abundance: .
d_gene: .
v_gene: TRBV3-1/TRBV3-2
CDR3aa: CASSRRGSTEAFF
CDR3nt: TGTGCCAGCAGCCGCAGGGGATCCACTGAAGCTTTCTTT

j_gene: TRBJ2-5
abundance: .
d_gene: TRBD1
v_gene: TRBV4-1
CDR3aa: CASSQNNPDRGETQYF
CDR3nt: TGCGCCAGCAGCCAAAATAATCCCGACAGGGGAGAGACCCAGTACTTC

j_gene: TRBJ1-4
abundance: .
d_gene: TRBD1
v_gene: TRBV10-3
CDR3aa: CAIRAGTGDEKLFF
CDR3nt: TGTGCCATCAGGGCCGGGACAGGGGATGAAAAACTGTTTTTT

j_gene: TRBJ1-6
abundance: .
d_gene: .
v_gene: TRBV5-1
CDR3aa: CASSLEGFGSPLHF
CDR3nt: TGCGCCAGCAGCTTGGAGGGGTTTGGATCACCCCTCCACTTT

j_gene: TRBJ1-2
abundance: .
d_gene: TRBD1
v_gene: TRBV19
CDR3aa: CASSIGPLDRNFF
CDR3nt: TGTGCCAGTAGTATAGGCCCCTTGGACAGGAATTTCTTC

j_gene: TRBJ1-2
abundance: .
d_gene: .
v_gene: TRBV30
CDR3aa: CAWSSLGGAADGYTF
CDR3nt: TGTGCCTGGTCCTCACTGGGGGGGGCAGCGGATGGCTACACCTTC

j_gene: TRBJ1-2
abundance: few
d_gene: .
v_gene: TRBV6-2/TRBV6-3
CDR3aa: CASSYGLHYGYTF
CDR3nt: TGTGCCAGCAGTTACGGCCTTCACTATGGCTACACCTTC

j_gene: TRBJ2-1
abundance: .
d_gene: .
v_gene: TRBV6-5
CDR3aa: CASSYRDSSYNEQFF
CDR3nt: TGTGCCAGCAGTTATCGGGATAGCTCCTACAATGAGCAGTTCTTC

j_gene: TRBJ1-2
abundance: .
d_gene: .
v_gene: TRBV29-1
CDR3aa: CSVEDTRDYGYTF
CDR3nt: TGCAGCGTTGAAGACACCCGAGACTATGGCTACACCTTC

j_gene: TRBJ1-1
abundance: .
d_gene: .
v_gene: TRBV5-5
CDR3aa: CASSLVTLNTEAFF
CDR3nt: TGTGCCAGCAGCTTGGTTACTTTGAACACTGAAGCTTTCTTT

j_gene: TRBJ1-1
abundance: .
d_gene: .
v_gene: TRBV5-4
CDR3aa: CASSRGGGARQTEAFF
CDR3nt: TGTGCCAGCAGCCGCGGAGGGGGGGCGCGGCAGACTGAAGCTTTCTTT

j_gene: TRBJ1-1
abundance: .
d_gene: .
v_gene: TRBV7-9
CDR3aa: CASSPGWMNTEAFF
CDR3nt: TGTGCCAGCAGCCCGGGATGGATGAACACTGAAGCTTTCTTT

j_gene: TRBJ1-5
abundance: few
d_gene: TRBD1
v_gene: TRBV30
CDR3aa: CACPGGILGPQHF
CDR3nt: TGTGCCTGCCCAGGGGGCATATTAGGTCCCCAGCATTTT

j_gene: TRBJ2-5
abundance: once
d_gene: .
v_gene: TRBV9
CDR3aa: CASSPGQHQETQYF
CDR3nt: TGTGCCAGCAGCCCAGGACAGCACCAAGAGACCCAGTACTTC

j_gene: TRBJ1-1
abundance: .
d_gene: TRBD1
v_gene: TRBV2
CDR3aa: CASRTGPAEAFF
CDR3nt: TGTGCCAGCAGGACAGGGCCGGCTGAAGCTTTCTTT